The source of this TCR beta chain is a study of CD8 T cells in ankylosing spondylitis. This clonotype showed up just a few times. V lost 3 bases and J 3 bases, leaving 12 bases between the germline ends. Germline lookup yields CDR1 SGHRS and CDR2 YFSETQ. The CDR3 has 15 amino acids. MiXCR was run by TCRdb on the 5' RACE reads, yielding one entry per CDR3 protein. The sample lists under 300,000 distinct CDR3 sequences, about 10% occurring once. This rearrangement joins TRBV5-1 to TRBJ2-2, with D unclear. This TCR was sampled from a male donor with ankylosing spondylitis or in good health (not recorded which). Source material: blood, either unsorted or a sorted T cell fraction (not recorded which). The CDR3 DNA reads TGCGCCAGCAGCTCGGACGGCCTGGACACCGGGGAGCTGTTTTTT. Its translation is CASSSDGLDTGELFF.